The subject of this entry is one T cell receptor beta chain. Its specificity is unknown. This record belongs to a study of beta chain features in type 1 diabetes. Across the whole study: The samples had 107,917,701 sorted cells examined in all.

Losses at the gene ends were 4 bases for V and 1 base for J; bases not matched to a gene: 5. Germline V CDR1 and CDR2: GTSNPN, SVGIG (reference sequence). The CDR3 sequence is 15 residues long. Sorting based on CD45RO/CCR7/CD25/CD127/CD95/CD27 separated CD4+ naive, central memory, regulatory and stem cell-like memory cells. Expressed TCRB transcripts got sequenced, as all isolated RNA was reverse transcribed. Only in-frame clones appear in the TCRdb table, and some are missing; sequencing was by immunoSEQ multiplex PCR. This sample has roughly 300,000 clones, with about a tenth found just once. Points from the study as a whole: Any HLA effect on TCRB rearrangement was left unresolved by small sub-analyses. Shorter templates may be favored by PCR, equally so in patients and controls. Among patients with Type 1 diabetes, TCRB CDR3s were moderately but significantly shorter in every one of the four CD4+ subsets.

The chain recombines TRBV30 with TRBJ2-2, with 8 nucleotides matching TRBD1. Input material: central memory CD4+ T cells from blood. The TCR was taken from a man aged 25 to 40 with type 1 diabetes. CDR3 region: CAWNSGTGNTGELFF. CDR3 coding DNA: TGTGCCTGGAACTCCGGGACAGGGAACACCGGGGAGCTGTTTTTT.